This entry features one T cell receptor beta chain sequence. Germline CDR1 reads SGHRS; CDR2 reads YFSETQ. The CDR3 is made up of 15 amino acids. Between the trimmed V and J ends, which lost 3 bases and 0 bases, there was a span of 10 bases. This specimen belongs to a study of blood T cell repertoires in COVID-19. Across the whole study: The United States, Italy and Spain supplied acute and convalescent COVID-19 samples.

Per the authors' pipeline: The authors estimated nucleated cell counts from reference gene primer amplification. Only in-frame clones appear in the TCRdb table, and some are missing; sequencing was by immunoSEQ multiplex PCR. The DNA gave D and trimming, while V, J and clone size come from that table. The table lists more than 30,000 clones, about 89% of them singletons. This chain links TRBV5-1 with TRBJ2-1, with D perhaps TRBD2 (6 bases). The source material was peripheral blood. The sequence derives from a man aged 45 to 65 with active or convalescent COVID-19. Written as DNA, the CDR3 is TGCGCCAGCAGCTACGACGGGAGCTCCTACAATGAGCAGTTCTTC. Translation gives CASSYDGSSYNEQFF. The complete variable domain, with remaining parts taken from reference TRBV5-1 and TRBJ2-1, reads KAGVTQTPRYLIKTRGQQVTLSCSPISGHRSVSWYQQTPGQGLQFLFEYFSETQRNKGNFPGRFSGRQFSNSRSEMNVSTLELGDSALYLCASSYDGSSYNEQFFGPGTRLTVL.